This T cell receptor (beta chain) was documented in a study of beta chain features in type 1 diabetes. Isolated RNA was reverse transcribed in full, so expressed TCRB transcripts were sequenced. Clones were sequenced by immunoSEQ multiplex PCR, and TCRdb holds only the in-frame ones, with some missing. The sample includes around 310,000 clones, roughly 9.6% seen only once; the top ten take more than 0.015%. Markers CD45RO/CCR7/CD25/CD127/CD95/CD27 served to sort CD4+ naive, central memory, regulatory and stem cell-like memory cells. CDR3 length: 13 amino acids. In germline, CDR1 is MNHEY, CDR2 SVGAGI. The V and J ends lost 5 bases and 4 bases respectively, with 11 bases between them.

V is TRBV6-5 and J is TRBJ2-5; D remains unclear. The receptor comes from a woman under 40 in good health. Sequenced: naive CD4+ T cells from blood. This CDR3 reads CASSEVQIETQYF. CDR3 DNA: TGTGCCAGCAGTGAAGTGCAGATAGAGACCCAGTACTTC.